This T cell receptor (beta chain) was identified during a study of T cell repertoires in cytomegalovirus infection. Study background: CMV epitopes, recently identified HLA-C-restricted and well-studied HLA-B-restricted, were used. Public TCR beta signatures were indicative of both CMV infection and a matching HLA type.

Each CDR3 protein gets one entry after TCRdb re-called the reads with MiXCR. The repertoire holds about 47,000 distinct CDR3 sequences, about 19% seen once, with around half in the top ten. This clonotype has more than one count but fewer than ten. Its antigen is currently unknown. Whole-study findings and limits: Ex vivo, HLA-C-restricted CMV-specific TCR beta clonotypes prevailed over the rest of the response. Summed frequency of public TCR beta families distinguished CMV carriers with the relevant HLA.

The germline V gene encodes CDR1 MNHEY and CDR2 SMNVEV (reference sequence). Trimming cost V 5 bases and J 4 bases, with 11 bases left between them. The CDR3 sequence is 13 residues long. V and J are TRBV27 and TRBJ1-1; possible D gene TRBD1, 5 bases. This TCR was sampled from a human donor in good health (CMV status not recorded). Some clones in this sample may be carry-over from other donors' samples. This specimen was CD8+ T cells from cultured PBMCs, taken from culture after CMV antigen stimulation. The CDR3, as DNA: TGTGCCAGCAGTAGGGGCTCGCGCACTGAAGCTTTCTTT. Its translation is CASSRGSRTEAFF.